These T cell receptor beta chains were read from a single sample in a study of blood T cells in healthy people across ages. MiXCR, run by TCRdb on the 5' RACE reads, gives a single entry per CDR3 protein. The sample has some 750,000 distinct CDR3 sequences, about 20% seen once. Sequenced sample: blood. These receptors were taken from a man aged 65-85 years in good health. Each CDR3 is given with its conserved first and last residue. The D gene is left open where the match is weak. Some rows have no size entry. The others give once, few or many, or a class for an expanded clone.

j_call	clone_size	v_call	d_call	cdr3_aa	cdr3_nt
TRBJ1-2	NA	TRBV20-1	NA	CSARYQANYGYTF	TGCAGTGCTAGGTATCAGGCAAACTATGGCTACACCTTC
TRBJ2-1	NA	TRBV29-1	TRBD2	CSVPYSGSKAVQFF	TGCAGCGTTCCTTACAGCGGGAGCAAGGCGGTGCAGTTCTTC
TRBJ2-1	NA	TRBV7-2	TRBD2	CASSSRTSGKGSNEQFF	TGTGCCAGCAGCTCAAGGACTAGCGGGAAGGGATCCAATGAGCAGTTCTTC
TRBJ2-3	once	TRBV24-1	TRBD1	CATSDSRDRSTDTQYF	TGTGCCACCAGTGATTCCCGGGACAGGAGCACAGATACGCAGTATTTT
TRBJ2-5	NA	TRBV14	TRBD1	CASSQVGPFCQGAQIQETQYF	TGTGCCAGCAGCCAAGTTGGGCCTTTTTGCCAGGGGGCCCAAATTCAAGAGACCCAGTACTTC
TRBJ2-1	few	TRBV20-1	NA	CSARKHGTIRNEQFF	TGCAGTGCTAGAAAACACGGAACTATTCGCAATGAGCAGTTCTTC
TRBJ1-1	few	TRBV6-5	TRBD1	CASRRDRRTEAFF	TGTGCCAGCAGGAGGGACAGGAGGACTGAAGCTTTCTTT
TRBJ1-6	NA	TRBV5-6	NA	CASSLWEIYSPLHF	TGTGCCAGCAGCTTATGGGAAATTTATTCACCCCTCCACTTT
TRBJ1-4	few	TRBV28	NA	CASSPASDWKLFF	TGTGCCAGCAGTCCGGCATCTGATTGGAAACTGTTTTTT
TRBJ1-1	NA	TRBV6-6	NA	CASTYAGPNTEAFF	TGTGCCAGCACTTACGCAGGGCCAAACACTGAAGCTTTCTTT
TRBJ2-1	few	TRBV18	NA	CASSPDWGVNEQFF	TGTGCCAGCTCACCAGACTGGGGGGTCAATGAGCAGTTCTTC